This is a list of T cell receptor beta chains from one sample in a study of cytomegalovirus exposure and HLA in healthy donors. Profiled with immunoSEQ multiplex PCR; TCRdb holds only in-frame clones, not every one. The sample records some 170,000 clones, around three quarters being singletons. The source material was PBMCs. The receptors shown here come from a man aged 25-45 years in good health and CMV-seropositive. Both conserved end residues are part of each CDR3. A D gene is named only where the DNA matches it firmly. The size of a clone is reported for some rows only, either as once, few or many, or as a class for expanded clones.

clone size: -; V gene: TRBV5-1; J gene: TRBJ1-3; D gene: TRBD1; CDR3 length: 16; CDR3 protein: CASSREAGTGGHTIYF; CDR3 DNA: TGCGCCAGCAGCCGAGAAGCCGGGACAGGGGGACACACCATATATTTT
clone size: few; V gene: TRBV5-1; J gene: TRBJ1-4; D gene: TRBD1; CDR3 length: 14; CDR3 protein: CASSYQGAHEKLFF; CDR3 DNA: TGCGCCAGCAGCTACCAGGGGGCGCATGAAAAACTGTTTTTT
clone size: -; V gene: TRBV2; J gene: TRBJ2-5; D gene: TRBD1; CDR3 length: 15; CDR3 protein: CASSDRGQGHETQYF; CDR3 DNA: TGTGCCAGCAGTGACCGGGGACAGGGGCACGAGACCCAGTACTTC
clone size: -; V gene: TRBV5-6; J gene: TRBJ1-2; D gene: TRBD1; CDR3 length: 15; CDR3 protein: CASSLLRQGYYGYTF; CDR3 DNA: TGTGCCAGCAGCTTGTTGAGACAGGGGTACTATGGCTACACCTTC
clone size: -; V gene: TRBV4-1; J gene: TRBJ2-1; D gene: TRBD1; CDR3 length: 16; CDR3 protein: CASSQERDRVYNEQFF; CDR3 DNA: TGCGCCAGCAGCCAAGAACGGGACAGGGTTTACAATGAGCAGTTCTTC
clone size: -; V gene: TRBV19; J gene: TRBJ2-3; D gene: -; CDR3 length: 15; CDR3 protein: CASSIGGQNTDTQYF; CDR3 DNA: TGTGCCAGTAGTATCGGGGGACAGAACACAGATACGCAGTATTTT
clone size: few; V gene: TRBV7-9; J gene: TRBJ1-1; D gene: -; CDR3 length: 14; CDR3 protein: CASSYAASNTEAFF; CDR3 DNA: TGTGCCAGCAGCTACGCAGCGTCTAACACTGAAGCTTTCTTT
clone size: -; V gene: TRBV19; J gene: TRBJ1-2; D gene: -; CDR3 length: 14; CDR3 protein: CASTNRVASYGYTF; CDR3 DNA: TGTGCCAGTACCAACAGGGTTGCCAGCTATGGCTACACCTTC
clone size: -; V gene: TRBV28; J gene: TRBJ2-3; D gene: -; CDR3 length: 14; CDR3 protein: CASSFVGPTDTQYF; CDR3 DNA: TGTGCCAGCAGTTTCGTGGGCCCCACAGATACGCAGTATTTT
clone size: few; V gene: TRBV6-5; J gene: TRBJ2-7; D gene: TRBD2; CDR3 length: 15; CDR3 protein: CASTTLAGGTYEQYF; CDR3 DNA: TGTGCCAGCACCACGCTAGCGGGGGGCACCTACGAGCAGTACTTC
clone size: -; V gene: TRBV4-1; J gene: TRBJ2-1; D gene: TRBD2; CDR3 length: 16; CDR3 protein: CASSQLLAGAYNEQFF; CDR3 DNA: TGCGCCAGCAGCCAACTGCTAGCGGGGGCCTACAATGAGCAGTTCTTC
clone size: -; V gene: TRBV4-1; J gene: TRBJ2-1; D gene: TRBD2; CDR3 length: 18; CDR3 protein: CASSQGGAGAPPYNEQFF; CDR3 DNA: TGCGCCAGCAGCCAAGGAGGAGCGGGGGCCCCCCCCTACAATGAGCAGTTCTTC
clone size: -; V gene: TRBV28; J gene: TRBJ2-5; D gene: -; CDR3 length: 13; CDR3 protein: CASSSPFQETQYF; CDR3 DNA: TGTGCCAGCAGTTCCCCGTTTCAAGAGACCCAGTACTTC
clone size: -; V gene: TRBV28; J gene: TRBJ2-7; D gene: -; CDR3 length: 14; CDR3 protein: CASSLRTPSYEQYF; CDR3 DNA: TGTGCCAGCAGTTTACGAACTCCCTCCTACGAGCAGTACTTC